Included here is one TCR beta chain sequence, with context. Profiled with immunoSEQ multiplex PCR; TCRdb holds only in-frame clones, not every one. The sample contains more than 60,000 clones, roughly 89% of which appear only once. The entry originates in a study of blood T cell repertoires in COVID-19. Study context: COVID-19 samples collected from the United States, Italy and Spain covered acute and convalescent phases. The analysed material was cDNA or gDNA that came from T cells, B-cell-depleted T cells, or PBMCs.

The sequencing input was peripheral blood. This TCR was recovered from a woman between 50 and 59 years old with active COVID-19.

The CDR3 sequence: CAWSRVSGGDEQFF. CDR3 DNA sequence: TGTGCCTGGAGTCGGGTGTCGGGAGGGGATGAGCAGTTCTTC. J is TRBJ2-1 and V is TRBV30; TRBD2 agrees at 8 bases. The CDR3 spans 14 residues. Germline CDR1 reads GTSNPN; CDR2 reads SVGIG (reference sequence). Trimming cost V 2 bases and J 8 bases; bases outside gene matches: 8. The variable domain in full, with the rest retrieved from reference TRBV30 and TRBJ2-1, is SQTIHQWPATLVQPVGSPLSLECTVEGTSNPNLYWYRQAAGRGLQLLFYSVGIGQISSEVPQNLSASRPQDRQFILSSKKLLLSDSGFYLCAWSRVSGGDEQFFGPGTRLTVL.